A selection of T cell receptor beta chains follows, all from one sample in a study of T-cell reconstitution after alpha-beta-depleted transplantation in children. Via MiXCR, TCRdb re-called the PCR reads, giving one row per CDR3 protein. The repertoire holds hundreds of thousands of distinct CDR3 sequences, with about 12% as singletons. The specimen comprised PBMCs, sampled before TCRalphabeta/CD19-depleted stem cell transplant. These receptor sequences come from a girl aged 2-10 years with congenital amegakaryocytic thrombocytopenia, due to receive a stem cell transplant. CDR3s include the opening cysteine and the closing phenylalanine or tryptophan.

>TRBV5-1
CASSVSGSTYEQYF
>TRBV20-1
CSASSSGRVNTGELFF
>TRBV5-1
CASSPGQPFTGELFF
>TRBV29-1
CSVQKTGGYGEQYF
>TRBV29-1
CSVEVEGTITEAFF
>TRBV7-8
CASSSRGPDTEAFF
>TRBV5-1
CASSVEPGASYEQYF
>TRBV12-3/TRBV12-4
CASSLANRDLYGYTF
>TRBV29-1
CSASKTGLQETQYF
>TRBV14
CASSQYPREQYF
>TRBV10-3
CAIGTPDEQYF
>TRBV10-3
CAIRDSTDTQYF
>TRBV6-1
CASSKLLQVGVETQYF
>TRBV6-2/TRBV6-3
CASTASGYNEQFF
>TRBV12-5
CASGLVLGTGNEQFF
>TRBV5-6
CASSPGQGVYNEQFF
>TRBV11-2
CASSLRLAGVGSYNEQFF